Listed below are T cell receptor beta chains from one sample, sequenced in a study of shared clonotypes between healthy human individuals. Repertoires were generated with immunoSEQ multiplex PCR, while TCRdb's copy carries only in-frame clones and drops some. The repertoire includes some 1,900,000 clones, over 85% of them detected once, and around 1.2% sits in the top ten. Sequencing input: naive CD8+ T cells sorted from blood. The receptors derive from a man younger than 35 in good health. CDR3s include the opening cysteine and the closing phenylalanine or tryptophan. The D gene is left open where the match is weak. The size field is filled for only some rows; it gives once, few, many or a size class.

>-|TRBV5-1|-|TRBJ2-3
CASSRIHAGETSTDTQYF
TGCGCCAGCAGCCGGATCCATGCCGGGGAGACTAGCACAGATACGCAGTATTTT
>TRBD1|TRBV28|-|TRBJ2-3
CASRVDRGRTDTQYF
TGTGCCAGCAGAGTGGACAGGGGGCGTACAGATACGCAGTATTTT
>-|TRBV27|once|TRBJ1-2
CASSPHWTLPGYGYTF
TGTGCCAGCAGTCCTCATTGGACTCTTCCGGGCTATGGCTACACCTTC
>TRBD2|TRBV6-6|-|TRBJ2-1
CASSWTSGGPNEQFF
TGTGCCAGCAGTTGGACTAGCGGGGGGCCCAATGAGCAGTTCTTC
>-|TRBV7-9|-|TRBJ2-3
CASSLVLGDTQYF
TGTGCCAGCAGCTTAGTATTGGGAGATACGCAGTATTTT
>TRBD1|TRBV11-2|-|TRBJ1-1
CASSLTGESTEAFF
TGTGCCAGCAGCTTGACAGGGGAGAGCACTGAAGCTTTCTTT
>-|TRBV7-8|-|TRBJ1-5
CASSFPNQPQHF
TGTGCCAGCAGCTTCCCGAATCAGCCCCAGCATTTT
>-|TRBV7-8|-|TRBJ2-7
CASSQRASYEQYF
TGTGCCAGCAGCCAACGTGCCTCCTACGAGCAGTACTTC
>-|TRBV4-1|-|TRBJ1-2
CASSQRDGPNYGYTF
TGCGCCAGCAGCCAGAGGGACGGACCCAACTATGGCTACACCTTC
>-|TRBV7-9|-|TRBJ1-1
CASSYSEGHTEAFF
TGTGCCAGCAGCTACTCGGAGGGTCACACTGAAGCTTTCTTT
>-|TRBV4-1|-|TRBJ2-2
CASSQVWGAYTGELFF
TGCGCCAGCAGCCAAGTGTGGGGGGCTTACACCGGGGAGCTGTTTTTT
>-|TRBV7-6|once|TRBJ1-2
CASSLGQGYTF
TGTGCCAGCAGCTTAGGTCAGGGCTACACCTTC
>-|TRBV10-2|-|TRBJ1-1
CASSDPGFEAFF
TGCGCCAGCAGTGACCCAGGGTTTGAAGCTTTCTTT
>TRBD1|TRBV29-1|-|TRBJ2-2
CSATGTGPTNTGELFF
TGCAGCGCAACCGGGACAGGACCAACGAACACCGGGGAGCTGTTTTTT
>TRBD2|TRBV19|-|TRBJ2-7
CASSMAGREQYF
TGTGCCAGTAGTATGGCCGGGAGGGAGCAGTACTTC
>TRBD1|TRBV5-6|-|TRBJ2-5
CASSSGTEETQYF
TGTGCCAGCAGCTCGGGGACAGAAGAGACCCAGTACTTC
>-|TRBV5-4|-|TRBJ2-1
CASSAGTDEQFF
TGTGCCAGCAGCGCTGGGACTGATGAGCAGTTCTTC
>-|TRBV5-1|-|TRBJ2-7
CASSPGTLSSYEQYF
TGCGCCAGCAGCCCCGGGACTCTTAGCTCCTACGAGCAGTACTTC
>TRBD2|TRBV2|-|TRBJ2-7
CASIPGREGVLEQYF
TGTGCCAGCATCCCAGGGCGGGAGGGCGTTCTGGAGCAGTACTTC
>-|TRBV7-9|-|TRBJ1-6
CASSSPLGNSPLHF
TGTGCCAGCAGCTCGCCCCTGGGAAATTCACCCCTCCACTTT
>-|TRBV19|-|TRBJ2-7
CASSYRGQLGEQYF
TGTGCCAGTAGTTACCGGGGGCAATTAGGGGAGCAGTACTTC
>-|TRBV7-6|-|TRBJ2-7
CASSQLSQGLPEQYF
TGTGCCAGCAGCCAACTATCACAGGGCTTACCCGAGCAGTACTTC